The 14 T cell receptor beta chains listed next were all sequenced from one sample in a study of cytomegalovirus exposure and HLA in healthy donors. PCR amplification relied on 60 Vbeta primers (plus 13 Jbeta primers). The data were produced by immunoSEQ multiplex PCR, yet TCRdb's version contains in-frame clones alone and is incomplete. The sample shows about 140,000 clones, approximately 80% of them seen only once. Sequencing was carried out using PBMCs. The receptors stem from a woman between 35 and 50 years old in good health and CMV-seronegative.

The CDR3 is CASSQERGLAGMGEQFF. The CDR3 DNA follows: TGCGCCAGCAGCCAAGAGCGGGGACTAGCGGGAATGGGAGAGCAGTTCTTC. The genes are TRBV4-1 and TRBJ2-1; 13 bases map to TRBD2. V shed 0 bases and J 10 bases; nucleotides not matched to a gene: 9. The CDR3 extends over 17 amino acids. CDR1 and CDR2 from the germline V gene are MGHRA and YSYEKL.

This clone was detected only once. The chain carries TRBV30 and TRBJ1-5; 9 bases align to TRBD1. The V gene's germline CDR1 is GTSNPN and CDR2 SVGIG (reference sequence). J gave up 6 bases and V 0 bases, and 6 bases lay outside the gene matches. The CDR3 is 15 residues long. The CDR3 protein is CAWSVGQGYSQPQHF. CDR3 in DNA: TGTGCCTGGAGTGTGGGACAGGGTTATAGTCAGCCCCAGCATTTT.

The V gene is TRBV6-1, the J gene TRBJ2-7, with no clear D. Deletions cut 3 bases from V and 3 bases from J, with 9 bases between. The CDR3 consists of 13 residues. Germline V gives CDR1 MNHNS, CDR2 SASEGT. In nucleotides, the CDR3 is TGTGCCAGCAGTGAGGCGGCTGGCTACGAGCAGTACTTC. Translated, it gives CASSEAAGYEQYF.

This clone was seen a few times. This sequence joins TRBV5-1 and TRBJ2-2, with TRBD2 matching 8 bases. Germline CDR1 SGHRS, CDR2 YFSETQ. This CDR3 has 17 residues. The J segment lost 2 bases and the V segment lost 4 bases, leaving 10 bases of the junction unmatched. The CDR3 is CASSTNIAGSNTGELFF. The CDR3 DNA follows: TGCGCCAGCAGCACGAATATAGCGGGGAGTAACACCGGGGAGCTGTTTTTT.

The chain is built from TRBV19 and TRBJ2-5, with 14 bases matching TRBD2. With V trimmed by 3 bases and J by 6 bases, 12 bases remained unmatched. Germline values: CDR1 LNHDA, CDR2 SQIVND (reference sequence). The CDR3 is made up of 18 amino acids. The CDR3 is CASSITPRGLAGEQTQYF. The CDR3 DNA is TGTGCCAGTAGTATTACGCCCAGGGGACTAGCGGGAGAACAGACCCAGTACTTC.

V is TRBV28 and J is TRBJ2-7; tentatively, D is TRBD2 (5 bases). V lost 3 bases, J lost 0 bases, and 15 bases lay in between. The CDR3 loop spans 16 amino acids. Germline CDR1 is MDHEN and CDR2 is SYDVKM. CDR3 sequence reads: CASSFEGSTLSYEQYF. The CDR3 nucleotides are TGTGCCAGCAGTTTTGAGGGTTCGACCCTCTCCTACGAGCAGTACTTC.

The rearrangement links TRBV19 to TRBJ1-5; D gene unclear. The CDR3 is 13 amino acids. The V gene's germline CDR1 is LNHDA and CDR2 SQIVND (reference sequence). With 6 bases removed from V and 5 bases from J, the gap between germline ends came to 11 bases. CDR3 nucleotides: TGTGCCAGTAGGGTCGGGGTTTATCAGCCCCAGCATTTT. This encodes CASRVGVYQPQHF.

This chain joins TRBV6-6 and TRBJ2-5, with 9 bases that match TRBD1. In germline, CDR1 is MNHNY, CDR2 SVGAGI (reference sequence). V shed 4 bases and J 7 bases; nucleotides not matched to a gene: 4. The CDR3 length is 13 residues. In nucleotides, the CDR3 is TGTGCCAGCAGTTGGGACAGGGAGGGGACCCAGTACTTC. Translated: CASSWDREGTQYF.

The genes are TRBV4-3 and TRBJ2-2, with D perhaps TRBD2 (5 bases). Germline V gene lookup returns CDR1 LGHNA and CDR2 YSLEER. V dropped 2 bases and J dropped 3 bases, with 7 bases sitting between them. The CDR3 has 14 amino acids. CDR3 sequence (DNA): TGCGCCAGCAGCCAACTACTAGACACCGGGGAGCTGTTTTTT. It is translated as CASSQLLDTGELFF.

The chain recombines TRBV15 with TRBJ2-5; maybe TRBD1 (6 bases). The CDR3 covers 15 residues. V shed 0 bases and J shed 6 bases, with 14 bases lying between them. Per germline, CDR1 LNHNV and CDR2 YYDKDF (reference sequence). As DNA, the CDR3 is TGTGCCACCAGCAGAGAAAGAGGGGGTTCCCAGACCCAGTACTTC. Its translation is CATSRERGGSQTQYF.

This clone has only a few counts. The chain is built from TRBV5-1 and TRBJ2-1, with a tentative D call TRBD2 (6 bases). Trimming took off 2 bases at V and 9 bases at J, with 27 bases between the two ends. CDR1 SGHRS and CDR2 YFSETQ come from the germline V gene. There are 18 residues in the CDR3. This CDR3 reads CASSFQVGRKSSGGEQFF. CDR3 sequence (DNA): TGCGCCAGCAGCTTTCAAGTCGGGAGAAAATCCTCTGGCGGTGAGCAGTTCTTC.

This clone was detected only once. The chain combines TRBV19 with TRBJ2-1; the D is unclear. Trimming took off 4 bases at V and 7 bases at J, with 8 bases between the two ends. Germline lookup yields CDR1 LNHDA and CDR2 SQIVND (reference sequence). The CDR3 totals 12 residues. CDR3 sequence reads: CASSRRSNEQFF. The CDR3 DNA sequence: TGTGCCAGTAGTAGAAGGAGTAATGAGCAGTTCTTC.

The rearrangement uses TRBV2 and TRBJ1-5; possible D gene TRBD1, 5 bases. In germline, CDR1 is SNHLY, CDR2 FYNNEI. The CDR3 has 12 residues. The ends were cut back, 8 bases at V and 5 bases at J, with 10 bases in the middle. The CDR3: CASPGRDQPQHF. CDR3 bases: TGTGCCAGCCCAGGGCGAGATCAGCCCCAGCATTTT.

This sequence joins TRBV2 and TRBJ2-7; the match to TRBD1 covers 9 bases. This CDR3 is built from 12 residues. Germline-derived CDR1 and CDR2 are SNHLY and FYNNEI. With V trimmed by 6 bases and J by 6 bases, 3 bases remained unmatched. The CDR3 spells CASSPTGGEQYF. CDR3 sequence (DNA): TGTGCCAGCAGCCCGACAGGGGGCGAGCAGTACTTC.